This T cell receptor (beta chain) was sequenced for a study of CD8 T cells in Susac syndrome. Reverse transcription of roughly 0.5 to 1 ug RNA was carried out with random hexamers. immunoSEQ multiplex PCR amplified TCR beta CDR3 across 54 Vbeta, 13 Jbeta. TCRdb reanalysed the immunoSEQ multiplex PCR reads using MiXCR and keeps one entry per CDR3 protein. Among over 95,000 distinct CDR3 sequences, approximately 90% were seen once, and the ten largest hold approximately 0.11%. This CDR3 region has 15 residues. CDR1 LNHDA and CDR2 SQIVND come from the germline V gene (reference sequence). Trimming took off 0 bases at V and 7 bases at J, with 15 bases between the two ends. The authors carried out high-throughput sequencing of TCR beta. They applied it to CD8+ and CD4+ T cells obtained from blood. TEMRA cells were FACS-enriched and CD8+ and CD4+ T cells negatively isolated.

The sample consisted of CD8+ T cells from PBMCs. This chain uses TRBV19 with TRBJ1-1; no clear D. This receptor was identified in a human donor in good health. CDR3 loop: CASSIDGRGSVEAFF. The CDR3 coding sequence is TGTGCCAGTAGTATAGATGGCCGGGGTTCAGTTGAAGCTTTCTTT.